Listed below are T cell receptor beta chains from one sample, sequenced in a study of blood T cell repertoires in COVID-19. Repertoires were generated with immunoSEQ multiplex PCR, while TCRdb's copy carries only in-frame clones and drops some. In the table there are tens of thousands of clones, around 89% of which are singletons. What was sequenced was peripheral blood. The receptors stem from a man between 65 and 79 years old with active or convalescent COVID-19. Both conserved end residues are part of each CDR3. Fields, in order: J gene, D gene, clone size, V gene, CDR3 protein, CDR3 DNA. A D gene is named only where the DNA matches it firmly. Clone size appears in some rows only: once, few, many, or a class for an expanded clone.

J gene: TRBJ1-1; D gene: -; clone size: -; V gene: TRBV3-1/TRBV3-2; CDR3 protein: CASSQLLEDPNTEAFF; CDR3 DNA: TGTGCCAGCAGCCAGTTACTGGAGGATCCGAACACTGAAGCTTTCTTT
J gene: TRBJ2-6; D gene: -; clone size: -; V gene: TRBV4-1; CDR3 protein: CASSFPTSSWGSSGANVLTF; CDR3 DNA: TGCGCCAGCAGCTTCCCGACTAGTTCTTGGGGGAGCTCTGGGGCCAACGTCCTGACTTTC
J gene: TRBJ1-2; D gene: -; clone size: -; V gene: TRBV6-5; CDR3 protein: CASSSTRNYGYTF; CDR3 DNA: TGTGCCAGCAGCTCCACCAGGAACTATGGCTACACCTTC
J gene: TRBJ1-5; D gene: -; clone size: -; V gene: TRBV28; CDR3 protein: CASTTLGNQPQHF; CDR3 DNA: TGTGCCAGCACAACCCTCGGGAATCAGCCCCAGCATTTT
J gene: TRBJ1-5; D gene: -; clone size: -; V gene: TRBV10-3; CDR3 protein: CAISELEGNQPQHF; CDR3 DNA: TGTGCCATCAGTGAGTTGGAGGGCAATCAGCCCCAGCATTTT
J gene: TRBJ2-1; D gene: -; clone size: -; V gene: TRBV30; CDR3 protein: CAWSSGLLNEQFF; CDR3 DNA: TGTGCCTGGAGTTCTGGACTCCTCAATGAGCAGTTCTTC
J gene: TRBJ2-1; D gene: -; clone size: -; V gene: TRBV28; CDR3 protein: CASSSAGVSSYNEQFF; CDR3 DNA: TGTGCCAGCAGCTCGGCAGGGGTGAGCTCCTACAATGAGCAGTTCTTC
J gene: TRBJ2-3; D gene: TRBD1; clone size: -; V gene: TRBV5-1; CDR3 protein: CASSLGQGRTDTQYF; CDR3 DNA: TGCGCCAGCAGCTTGGGACAGGGGCGCACAGATACGCAGTATTTT
J gene: TRBJ1-2; D gene: -; clone size: -; V gene: TRBV5-6; CDR3 protein: CASSNPGGFYGYTF; CDR3 DNA: TGTGCCAGCAGCAACCCGGGGGGTTTCTATGGCTACACCTTC
J gene: TRBJ1-2; D gene: -; clone size: -; V gene: TRBV3-1/TRBV3-2; CDR3 protein: CASSQDARVAYGYTF; CDR3 DNA: TGTGCCAGCAGCCAGGACGCGCGGGTAGCCTATGGCTACACCTTC
J gene: TRBJ1-1; D gene: -; clone size: -; V gene: TRBV6-5; CDR3 protein: CASSYGGANTEAFF; CDR3 DNA: TGTGCCAGCAGTTACGGAGGGGCGAACACTGAAGCTTTCTTT
J gene: TRBJ2-3; D gene: TRBD2; clone size: -; V gene: TRBV3-1/TRBV3-2; CDR3 protein: CASSPGLVTDTQYF; CDR3 DNA: TGTGCCAGCAGCCCGGGACTAGTAACAGATACGCAGTATTTT
J gene: TRBJ1-1; D gene: -; clone size: -; V gene: TRBV9; CDR3 protein: CASSAGGRTEAFF; CDR3 DNA: TGTGCCAGCAGCGCGGGAGGGAGGACTGAAGCTTTCTTT
J gene: TRBJ2-1; D gene: TRBD2; clone size: -; V gene: TRBV7-3; CDR3 protein: CASSPVFALGGTRTNEQFF; CDR3 DNA: TGTGCCAGCAGCCCGGTGTTTGCATTAGGAGGGACTAGAACCAATGAGCAGTTCTTC
J gene: TRBJ2-3; D gene: TRBD2; clone size: -; V gene: TRBV14; CDR3 protein: CASSLTTSSDTQYF; CDR3 DNA: TGTGCCAGCAGCCTGACGACTAGCAGCGATACGCAGTATTTT
J gene: TRBJ1-4; D gene: TRBD1; clone size: once; V gene: TRBV27; CDR3 protein: CASSRIPGTGDEKLFF; CDR3 DNA: TGTGCCAGCAGTCGGATACCCGGGACAGGGGATGAAAAACTGTTTTTT
J gene: TRBJ1-6; D gene: -; clone size: -; V gene: TRBV7-2; CDR3 protein: CASSLVGRGSSPLHF; CDR3 DNA: TGTGCCAGCAGCTTAGTGGGCAGGGGAAGTTCACCCCTCCACTTT
J gene: TRBJ1-1; D gene: TRBD1; clone size: -; V gene: TRBV6-1; CDR3 protein: CASSPGTENTEAFF; CDR3 DNA: TGTGCCAGCAGTCCTGGGACAGAGAACACTGAAGCTTTCTTT
J gene: TRBJ1-1; D gene: TRBD1; clone size: -; V gene: TRBV27; CDR3 protein: CASRGDRRVTEAFF; CDR3 DNA: TGTGCCAGCAGGGGGGACAGGCGGGTCACTGAAGCTTTCTTT
J gene: TRBJ2-7; D gene: TRBD2; clone size: -; V gene: TRBV11-2; CDR3 protein: CASSRSTGLGSEQYF; CDR3 DNA: TGTGCCAGCAGTCGGAGTACGGGACTAGGGAGCGAGCAGTACTTC
J gene: TRBJ2-1; D gene: -; clone size: -; V gene: TRBV21-1; CDR3 protein: CASSKLPSSGEEDYNEQFF; CDR3 DNA: TGTGCCAGCAGCAAATTGCCGTCTAGCGGAGAAGAGGATTACAATGAGCAGTTCTTC